The 27 T cell receptor beta chains reported below all come from one sample, sequenced in a study of blood T cell repertoires in COVID-19. Produced via immunoSEQ multiplex PCR; TCRdb's table is partial and in-frame only. Among 140,000 or so clones listed, under 80% were seen once. Material: peripheral blood. The receptors derive from a man between 60 and 75 years old with acute or convalescent COVID-19.

This clone was found once. This chain uses TRBV7-3 with TRBJ2-1; TRBD1 matches 8 bases. V lost 4 bases and J lost 7; bases outside the gene matches: 3. The CDR3 has 13 residues. The germline V gene encodes CDR1 SGHTA and CDR2 FQGTGA. The CDR3 DNA is TGTGCCAGCAGCTCTACAGGGGGTAATGAGCAGTTCTTC. Protein: CASSSTGGNEQFF.

This chain uses TRBV11-2 with TRBJ2-5, with 8 bases lining up with TRBD1. Germline loops: CDR1 SGHAT, CDR2 FQNNGV. After removal of 5 bases from V and 4 bases from J, the junction contained 6 bases not matched to a gene. The CDR3 extends over 14 amino acids. The CDR3 protein is CASSRGQGIETQYF. DNA for the CDR3: TGTGCCAGCAGCCGAGGACAGGGAATAGAGACCCAGTACTTC.

Turning to this clone: Additional DNA sequences in this sample encode the identical CDR3. The chain couples TRBV28 to TRBJ2-3; a weak D match, TRBD1 (5 bases). The germline V and J ends were trimmed by 5 bases and 4 bases, with 7 bases remaining between them. Germline values: CDR1 MDHEN, CDR2 SYDVKM. The CDR3 contains 12 residues. Here the CDR3 reads CASSTGPDTQYF. As DNA, the CDR3 is TGTGCCAGCAGTACAGGTCCAGATACGCAGTATTTT.

This chain joins TRBV19 and TRBJ2-1; D call uncertain. Germline lookup yields CDR1 LNHDA and CDR2 SQIVND (reference sequence). V was shortened by 6 bases and J by 4 bases, with 4 bases between the two germline ends. The CDR3 is 11 amino acids. The CDR3 here is CASSFYNEQFF. CDR3 nucleotide sequence: TGTGCCAGTAGCTTTTACAATGAGCAGTTCTTC.

The chain recombines TRBV11-3 with TRBJ2-7; 8 nucleotides agree with TRBD2. The CDR3 covers 14 residues. V was clipped by 4 bases and J by 7 bases; unmatched bases: 9. CDR1 SGHNT and CDR2 YENEEA come from the germline V gene. The CDR3 spells CASSSRAGAREQYF. The CDR3 bases are TGTGCCAGCAGCTCAAGAGCGGGAGCAAGGGAGCAGTACTTC. The whole variable domain, remainder taken from reference TRBV11-3 and TRBJ2-7, is EAGVVQSPRYKIIEKKQPVAFWCNPISGHNTLYWYLQNLGQGPELLIRYENEEAVDDSQLPKDRFSAERLKGVDSTLKIQPAELGDSAVYLCASSSRAGAREQYFGPGTRLTVT.

This chain uses TRBV6-5 with TRBJ2-1; 11 nucleotides line up with TRBD2. This CDR3 is 15 amino acids long. With 5 bases clipped from V and 6 bases from J, the junction kept 6 bases outside the gene matches. From germline, CDR1 is MNHEY and CDR2 SVGAGI. The CDR3 sequence is CASSPGTSGSNEQFF. The CDR3 coding sequence is TGTGCCAGCAGTCCCGGGACTAGCGGATCCAATGAGCAGTTCTTC.

This clone was detected once. The gene calls are TRBV5-1 and TRBJ2-7, with TRBD2 matching over 9 bases. Germline V gene data show CDR1 as SGHRS and CDR2 as YFSETQ. The CDR3 runs to 15 residues. V lost 0 bases to trimming and J lost 2 bases; unmatched junction nucleotides: 3. In DNA, the CDR3 is TGCGCCAGCAGCTTGGAGGCTAGCGGGGCCTACGAGCAGTACTTC. It is translated as CASSLEASGAYEQYF.

A few counts support this clone. This rearrangement joins TRBV7-6 to TRBJ2-5; 7 bases are a match to TRBD2. Germline V lookup: CDR1 SGHVS, CDR2 FNYEAQ. The CDR3 is 13 residues long. Trimming cost V 1 base and J 5 bases; bases outside gene matches: 1. In DNA form, the CDR3 reads TGTGCCAGCAGCTTAGGGGAGGGTGAGACCCAGTACTTC. Its translation is CASSLGEGETQYF.

The chain joins TRBV14 to TRBJ2-3; 10 bases align to TRBD2. V dropped 1 base and J dropped 4; count of bases not matched to a gene: 8. This CDR3 contains 17 residues. Germline V lookup: CDR1 SGHDN, CDR2 FVKESK. DNA for the CDR3: TGTGCCAGCAGCCAAGGCTCTAGCGGGGGCCCCGCAGATACGCAGTATTTT. Its protein is CASSQGSSGGPADTQYF.

This clone was recorded only once. The J gene is TRBJ2-7, the V gene TRBV30; D remains ambiguous. The CDR3 runs to 13 residues. The V end lost 4 bases, the J end lost 1 base, and 11 bases lay between the germline ends. Germline V lookup: CDR1 GTSNPN, CDR2 SVGIG (reference sequence). The CDR3 nucleotides are TGTGCCTGGATTCCCCATCAGTCCTACGAGCAGTACTTC. This codes for CAWIPHQSYEQYF.

The gene calls are TRBV30 and TRBJ2-7; perhaps TRBD1 as D (5 bases). Germline V CDR1 and CDR2: GTSNPN, SVGIG (reference sequence). The CDR3 has 11 amino acids. V dropped 2 bases and J dropped 6 bases, with 8 bases sitting between them. The CDR3 DNA sequence: TGTGCCTGGAGTAGGCAGGGCGAGCAGTACTTC. It is translated as CAWSRQGEQYF.

This clone was counted at least ten times. The chain combines TRBV6-6 with TRBJ2-7; tentative D call: TRBD1 (5 bases). V gave up 0 bases and J gave up 4 bases, with 13 bases separating them. This CDR3 is 15 amino acids long. In germline, CDR1 is MNHNY, CDR2 SVGAGI (reference sequence). CDR3 region: CASSYSGAAGYEQYF. CDR3 DNA: TGTGCCAGCAGTTACTCGGGCGCCGCAGGGTACGAGCAGTACTTC.

This chain joins TRBV7-3 and TRBJ2-3; TRBD2 matches 7 bases. This CDR3 comprises 13 residues. V trimming: 5 bases; J trimming: 4 bases; junction bases outside the gene matches: 3. CDR1 and CDR2 from the germline V gene are SGHTA and FQGTGA. The CDR3 sequence: CASSGRAADTQYF. The CDR3 bases are TGTGCCAGCAGCGGGAGGGCGGCAGATACGCAGTATTTT. The full variable domain, completed using reference TRBV7-3 and TRBJ2-3, is GAGVSQTPSNKVTEKGKYVELRCDPISGHTALYWYRQSLGQGPEFLIYFQGTGAADDSGLPNDRFFAVRPEGSVSTLKIQRTERGDSAVYLCASSGRAADTQYFGPGTRLTVL.

The J gene is TRBJ1-3, the V gene TRBV3-1 (or the pseudogene TRBV3-2); maybe TRBD1 (6 bases). Trimming pared 1 base from V and 4 bases from J, leaving 14 bases between. Germline lookup yields CDR1 LGHDT and CDR2 YNNKEL (reference sequence). There are 16 residues in the CDR3. This chain's CDR3 is CASSQGWAGAGNTIYF. CDR3 in DNA: TGTGCCAGCAGCCAAGGCTGGGCGGGGGCCGGAAACACCATATATTTT.

The chain carries TRBV19 and TRBJ2-7; 9 bases are shared with TRBD2. The CDR3 contains 15 residues. J lost 5 bases, V lost 6 bases, and 11 bases had no gene match. The V gene's germline CDR1 is LNHDA and CDR2 SQIVND (reference sequence). CDR3 in amino acids: CASSGVAGVIHEQYF. CDR3 bases: TGTGCCAGTAGCGGTGTAGCGGGAGTAATCCACGAGCAGTACTTC.

V and J are TRBV10-1 and TRBJ2-3, with TRBD2 identical over 8 bases. In germline, CDR1 is WNHNN, CDR2 SYGVQD (reference sequence). Trimming at V came to 8 bases and at J to 5 bases, leaving 9 bases not matched to a gene. The CDR3 totals 14 residues. In nucleotides, the CDR3 is TGCGCCAGCTCCGGGAGGGCCCTAGGAGATACGCAGTATTTT. Its translation: CASSGRALGDTQYF.

Only a few counts were recorded for this clone. J is TRBJ1-3 and V is TRBV19; maybe TRBD1 (6 bases). The germline V gene has CDR1 LNHDA and CDR2 SQIVND (reference sequence). The CDR3 length is 14 residues. With 7 bases removed from V and 5 bases from J, the gap between germline ends came to 15 bases. The CDR3 reads CASTPGTTRNTIYF. The CDR3 DNA sequence: TGTGCCAGTACTCCCGGGACAACAAGAAACACCATATATTTT.

This clone was picked up a small number of times. The CDR3 coding sequence is TGCGCCAGCAGCTTCCGACAGTCGAACTATGGCTACACCTTC. This sequence encodes CASSFRQSNYGYTF. This chain links TRBV5-1 with TRBJ1-2, with D perhaps matching TRBD1 (5 bases). Germline V CDR1 and CDR2: SGHRS, YFSETQ. Trimming shortened V by 2 bases and J by 2 bases, and 10 bases separated the two germline ends. The CDR3 totals 14 residues.

The chain uses TRBV4-1 and TRBJ1-6; no clear D gene. Germline V CDR1 and CDR2: MGHRA, YSYEKL. This CDR3 is built from 18 residues. The ends were cut back, 3 bases at V and 0 bases at J, with 15 bases in the middle. DNA for the CDR3: TGCGCCAGCAGCCAGTGGGCAGAATCGAGCTCCTATAATTCACCCCTCCACTTT. This codes for CASSQWAESSSYNSPLHF.

The chain links TRBV10-1 to TRBJ1-1; D gene uncertain. Germline V gene lookup returns CDR1 WNHNN and CDR2 SYGVQD (reference sequence). V lost 6 bases, J lost 1 base, and 9 bases lay in between. The CDR3 totals 13 residues. The CDR3 sequence is CASRVSQNTEAFF. CDR3 coding DNA: TGCGCCAGCAGGGTGAGCCAGAACACTGAAGCTTTCTTT.

The rearrangement uses TRBV28 and TRBJ2-4; possible D gene TRBD2, 5 bases. Germline V CDR1 and CDR2: MDHEN, SYDVKM. V was trimmed by 5 bases and J by 0 bases, leaving 14 bases between them. The CDR3 has 16 residues. CDR3 in DNA: TGTGCCAGCAGTCCCTTGAGGGATCTAGCCAAAAACATTCAGTACTTC. Residues: CASSPLRDLAKNIQYF.

The CDR3 is CASSWDREQETQYF. As DNA, the CDR3 is TGTGCCAGCAGCTGGGACAGGGAGCAAGAGACCCAGTACTTC. The rearrangement links TRBV7-9 to TRBJ2-5; TRBD1 matches 9 bases. This CDR3 comprises 14 residues. V trimming: 4 bases; J trimming: 2 bases; junction bases outside the gene matches: 2. Germline V gene sequence: CDR1 SEHNR, CDR2 FQNEAQ (reference sequence).

The V gene is TRBV5-1, the J gene TRBJ2-2; 9 bases agree with TRBD2. V was pared by 1 base and J by 5 bases, with 6 bases of the junction left unmatched. The CDR3 has 16 residues. CDR1 SGHRS and CDR2 YFSETQ come from the germline V gene. The CDR3 nucleotides read TGCGCCAGCAGCTTGCTTGCGGGAGGGCCGACCGGGGAGCTGTTTTTT. Its translation is CASSLLAGGPTGELFF. Based on the CDR3 plus reference TRBV5-1 and TRBJ2-2, the full variable domain is KAGVTQTPRYLIKTRGQQVTLSCSPISGHRSVSWYQQTPGQGLQFLFEYFSETQRNKGNFPGRFSGRQFSNSRSEMNVSTLELGDSALYLCASSLLAGGPTGELFFGEGSRLTVL.

J is TRBJ2-7 and V is TRBV6-5; a possible D gene is TRBD2 (6 bases). The CDR3 contains 11 residues. V was shortened by 6 bases and J by 8 bases, with 11 bases between the two germline ends. Germline-derived CDR1 and CDR2 are MNHEY and SVGAGI. Here the CDR3 reads CASSRGTQQYF. The CDR3 DNA reads TGTGCCAGCAGCCGGGGGACGCAGCAGTACTTC.

A few counts support this clone. The J gene is TRBJ1-5, the V gene TRBV24-1; D gene ambiguous. The CDR3 has 12 residues. From germline, CDR1 is KGHDR and CDR2 SFDVKD. Trimming removed 9 bases at V and 5 bases at J, with 10 bases between. The CDR3 is CATPTRDQPQHF. The CDR3 nucleotides are TGTGCCACCCCCACGAGGGATCAGCCCCAGCATTTT.

The genes are TRBV7-8 and TRBJ1-1; D perhaps matches TRBD1 (6 bases). Germline lookup yields CDR1 SGHVS and CDR2 FQNEAQ. The CDR3 sequence is 17 residues long. Trimming removed 5 bases at V and 0 bases at J, with 19 bases between. CDR3 sequence reads: CASSPRGGGGMNTEAFF. As DNA, the CDR3 is TGTGCCAGCAGCCCCAGAGGGGGGGGCGGCATGAACACTGAAGCTTTCTTT. Based on the CDR3 plus reference TRBV7-8 and TRBJ1-1, the full variable domain is GAGVSQSPRYKVAKRGQDVALRCDPISGHVSLFWYQQALGQGPEFLTYFQNEAQLDKSGLPSDRFFAERPEGSVSTLKIQRTQQEDSAVYLCASSPRGGGGMNTEAFFGQGTRLTVV.

This chain links TRBV4-1 with TRBJ2-7, with no clear D. The germline V gene encodes CDR1 MGHRA and CDR2 YSYEKL. The ends were cut back, 1 base at V and 5 bases at J, with 15 bases in the middle. The CDR3 loop spans 15 amino acids. CDR3 protein: CASSQVLPPRDEQYF. In DNA, the CDR3 is TGCGCCAGCAGCCAAGTTCTCCCTCCTCGGGACGAGCAGTACTTC.